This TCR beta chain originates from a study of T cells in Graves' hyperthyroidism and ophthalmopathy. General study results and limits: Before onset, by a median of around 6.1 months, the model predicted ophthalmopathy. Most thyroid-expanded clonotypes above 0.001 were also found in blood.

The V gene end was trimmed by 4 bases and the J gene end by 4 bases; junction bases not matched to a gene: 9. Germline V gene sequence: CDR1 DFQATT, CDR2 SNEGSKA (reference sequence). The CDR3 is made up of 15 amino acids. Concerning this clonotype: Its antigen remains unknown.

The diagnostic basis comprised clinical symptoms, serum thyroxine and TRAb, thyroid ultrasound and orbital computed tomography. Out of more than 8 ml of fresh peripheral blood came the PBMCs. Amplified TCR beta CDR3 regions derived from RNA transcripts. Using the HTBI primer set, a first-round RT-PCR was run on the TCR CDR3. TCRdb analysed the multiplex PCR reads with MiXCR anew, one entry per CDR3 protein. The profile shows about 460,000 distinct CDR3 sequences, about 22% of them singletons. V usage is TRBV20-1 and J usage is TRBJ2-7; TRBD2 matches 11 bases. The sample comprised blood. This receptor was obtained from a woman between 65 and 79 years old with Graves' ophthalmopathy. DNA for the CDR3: TGCAGTGCTACGTTCTTAGCGGGAGGGCCGTACGAGCAGTACTTC. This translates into CSATFLAGGPYEQYF.